The 20 T cell receptor beta chains reported below all come from one sample, sequenced in a study of response to subunit inactivated influenza vaccine. TCRdb itself ran the RT-PCR reads through MiXCR, one entry per CDR3 protein. The profile shows about 830,000 distinct CDR3 sequences, roughly 18% of them singletons. Source: PBMCs from blood, taken around 5 days after vaccination. The receptors derive from a man aged 50 to 59 who received an inactivated influenza vaccine.

This clonotype was counted between two and nine times. The gene calls are TRBV6-5 and TRBJ2-3; TRBD2 aligns across 8 bases. The germline V gene has CDR1 MNHEY and CDR2 SVGAGI. This CDR3 has 16 residues. V trimming: 2 bases; J trimming: 5 bases; junction bases outside the gene matches: 9. CDR3 amino acids: CASSYTKAGVEDTQYF. Here the CDR3 DNA reads TGTGCCAGCAGTTACACCAAAGCGGGAGTAGAAGATACGCAGTATTTT.

This clonotype was found a few times. The V gene is TRBV5-1, the J gene TRBJ1-6, with a tentative D call TRBD1 (5 bases). Trimming pared 0 bases from V and 8 bases from J, leaving 12 bases between. The CDR3 has 15 residues. Germline values: CDR1 SGHRS, CDR2 YFSETQ. In DNA form, the CDR3 reads TGCGCCAGCAGCTTGGAGGCAGGGCGAGATTCACCCCTCCACTTT. This gives the protein CASSLEAGRDSPLHF.

In its sample, this clonotype was seen a few times. This chain uses TRBV29-1 with TRBJ2-7, with a weak D call TRBD1 (6 bases). The V gene's germline CDR1 is SQVTM and CDR2 ANQGSEA. V was pared by 4 bases and J by 2 bases, with 9 bases between. The length of the CDR3 is 12 residues. The CDR3 loop is CSVGQEPYEQYF. CDR3 DNA: TGCAGCGTTGGACAGGAGCCCTACGAGCAGTACTTC.

This rearrangement joins TRBV5-4 to TRBJ1-5; tentatively, D is TRBD1 (6 bases). Germline loops: CDR1 SGHNT, CDR2 YYREEE (reference sequence). This CDR3 has 14 residues. Between the trimmed V and J ends, which lost 0 bases and 5 bases, there was a span of 9 bases. CDR3 sequence (DNA): TGTGCCAGCAGCTTGGCAGGGGAGGATCAGCCCCAGCATTTT. It encodes CASSLAGEDQPQHF.

This clonotype came up a few times. The chain joins TRBV13 to TRBJ1-1, with D possibly matching TRBD1 (5 bases). The germline V gene encodes CDR1 PRHDT and CDR2 FYEKMQ (reference sequence). V lost 5 bases to trimming and J lost 4 bases, with 17 bases between them. The length of the CDR3 is 15 residues. The CDR3 loop reads CASSRNRRKGTEAFF. CDR3 nucleotides: TGTGCCAGCAGCAGGAACAGGAGAAAGGGCACTGAAGCTTTCTTT.

The genes are TRBV6-5 and TRBJ1-1; 8 bases line up with TRBD1. Germline V gene data show CDR1 as MNHEY and CDR2 as SVGAGI. This CDR3 comprises 14 residues. V lost 2 bases, J lost 7 bases, and 6 bases stayed unmatched. The CDR3 DNA reads TGTGCCAGCAGTTACACGAAAGGGACAGGTGAAGCTTTCTTT. Translating gives CASSYTKGTGEAFF.

Ten or more counts support this clonotype. The genes are TRBV6-1 and TRBJ1-1, with 7 bases identical to TRBD1. The V gene's germline CDR1 is MNHNS and CDR2 SASEGT. V lost 6 bases, J lost 4 bases, and 5 bases stayed unmatched. The CDR3 is made up of 13 amino acids. The CDR3 is CASRTGVGTEAFF. The CDR3, as DNA: TGTGCCAGCAGAACAGGGGTAGGCACTGAAGCTTTCTTT.

This clonotype was seen at least ten times. The rearrangement links TRBV6-2 or TRBV6-3 to TRBJ2-7; 7 nucleotides match TRBD1. The CDR3 loop spans 14 amino acids. The V and J ends lost 6 bases and 0 bases, in that order; junction bases with no gene match: 5. Germline-derived CDR1 and CDR2 are MNHEY and SVGEGT. The CDR3 loop reads CASSPGQTSYEQYF. CDR3 DNA sequence: TGTGCCAGCAGCCCGGGACAGACCTCCTACGAGCAGTACTTC.

J is TRBJ2-6 and V is TRBV7-9; D is uncertain. Per germline, CDR1 SEHNR and CDR2 FQNEAQ (reference sequence). The CDR3 spans 14 residues. Trimming took off 1 base at V and 7 bases at J, with 8 bases between the two ends. In DNA, the CDR3 is TGTGCCAGCAGCTTAGGGCTGGGAGCCAACGTCCTGACTTTC. Protein: CASSLGLGANVLTF.

The rearrangement uses TRBV6-2 or TRBV6-3 and TRBJ2-7; TRBD2 is a possible D gene (5 bases). The CDR3 contains 13 residues. Trimming cost V 3 bases and J 3 bases, with 9 bases left between them. Germline values: CDR1 MNHEY, CDR2 SVGEGT. CDR3 bases: TGTGCCAGCAGTTATCAGAGGGTCTACGAGCAGTACTTC. It translates to CASSYQRVYEQYF.

CDR3 bases: TGTGCCAGCAGTGAAGCGCTGGGTGGCCGAGGGGAGACCCAGTACTTC. Its protein product is CASSEALGGRGETQYF. The chain links TRBV2 to TRBJ2-5, with TRBD2 as a possible D gene (5 bases). Germline lookup yields CDR1 SNHLY and CDR2 FYNNEI. Trimming pared 0 bases from V and 5 bases from J, leaving 16 bases between. The CDR3 extends over 16 amino acids.

This clonotype was seen only once. One base away lies a much larger clone, so this may be a sequencing read error. The V gene is TRBV24-1, the J gene TRBJ2-5, with TRBD1 matching over 7 bases. V was clipped by 4 bases and J by 7 bases; unmatched bases: 14. The CDR3 is 16 amino acids. The germline gives CDR1 KGHDR, CDR2 SFDVKD. The CDR3 loop reads CATSDLPQGKAGTQYF. The DNA for the CDR3 is TGTGCCACCAGTGACCTACCACAGGGGAAGGCGGGGACCCAGTACTTC.

This clonotype was counted a single time. V is TRBV6-1 and J is TRBJ1-2; 9 bases map to TRBD1. The V gene end was trimmed by 5 bases and the J gene end by 5 bases; junction bases not matched to a gene: 12. This CDR3 contains 16 residues. CDR1 and CDR2 from the germline V gene are MNHNS and SASEGT. The CDR3 loop is CASSRTPDRGGYGYTF. CDR3 nucleotide sequence: TGTGCCAGCAGTCGAACCCCGGACAGGGGAGGGTATGGCTACACCTTC.

The chain employs TRBV20-1 and TRBJ1-4; weak D call: TRBD1 (5 bases). The germline V and J ends were trimmed by 3 bases and 4 bases, with 6 bases remaining between them. CDR1 is DFQATT and CDR2 is SNEGSKA in the germline V gene (reference sequence). The CDR3 spans 12 residues. The CDR3 bases are TGCAGTGCTAGGGGGGTTAATGAAAAACTGTTTTTT. This encodes CSARGVNEKLFF.

Many counts were recorded for this clonotype. This chain connects TRBV6-1 to TRBJ2-7, with D possibly being TRBD2 (5 bases). This CDR3 has 14 residues. Trimming cost V 6 bases and J 2 bases, with 14 bases left between them. In germline, CDR1 is MNHNS, CDR2 SASEGT. CDR3 sequence reads: CASSLTEGPYEQYF. CDR3 in DNA: TGTGCCAGCAGCCTAACAGAGGGCCCCTACGAGCAGTACTTC.

This clonotype was detected only a few times. The chain employs TRBV13 and TRBJ2-1, with 10 bases lining up with TRBD2. CDR3 length: 20 residues. V shed 5 bases, J shed 0 bases, and the junction held 16 bases outside the gene matches. Germline V lookup: CDR1 PRHDT, CDR2 FYEKMQ (reference sequence). CDR3 in amino acids: CASSRLAGRTKSSSYNEQFF. The DNA for the CDR3 is TGTGCCAGCAGCCGACTAGCGGGCCGTACAAAATCAAGCTCCTACAATGAGCAGTTCTTC.

There are a few counts of this clonotype. The chain combines TRBV4-3 with TRBJ2-1, with 12 bases identical to TRBD1. Losses at the gene ends were 4 bases for V and 3 bases for J; bases not matched to a gene: 4. Germline loops: CDR1 LGHNA, CDR2 YSLEER. The CDR3 is 16 amino acids. The DNA for the CDR3 is TGCGCCAGCAGCCGGGACAGGGGGCAGAGCTACAATGAGCAGTTCTTC. Translation: CASSRDRGQSYNEQFF.

The genes are TRBV20-1 and TRBJ2-1; TRBD1 aligns across 9 bases. The V and J ends lost 6 bases and 4 bases, in that order; junction bases with no gene match: 7. Germline V gene data show CDR1 as DFQATT and CDR2 as SNEGSKA (reference sequence). CDR3 length: 14 amino acids. CDR3 protein: CSAITGTGYNEQFF. As DNA, the CDR3 is TGCAGTGCGATCACCGGGACAGGGTACAATGAGCAGTTCTTC.

On this clonotype itself: The junction departs from germline at one end; a sequencing error may be responsible. The genes are TRBV20-1 and TRBJ2-4; D possibly matches TRBD1 or TRBD2 (5 bases each). This CDR3 contains 16 residues. Germline V CDR1 and CDR2: DFQATT, SNEGSKA (reference sequence). The CDR3 reads CSARVPRDLAKNIEYF. The CDR3 DNA is TGCAGTGCTAGAGTCCCCCGGGACCTAGCCAAAAACATTGAGTACTTC.

This chain links TRBV10-3 with TRBJ1-3; D remains ambiguous. This CDR3 contains 10 residues. Germline CDR1 ENHRY, CDR2 SYGVKD. V was trimmed by 9 bases and J by 4 bases, leaving 4 bases between them. Here the CDR3 reads CAIGGNTIYF. The CDR3, as DNA: TGTGCCATTGGGGGAAACACCATATATTTT.